This TCR beta chain was captured in a study of T cell responses to AZD1222 COVID-19 vaccine. Broader study findings: Increases in Spike-specific TCR breadth and depth were seen after two AZD1222 doses. Baseline testing showed seropositivity in only six AZD1222 recipients. Spike was spanned by vaccine-associated CD4 TCRs, which were dominant at 160-218 and 743-854.

Germline CDR1 reads SGHRS; CDR2 reads YFSETQ. Trimming took 4 bases from V and 8 from J; bases not matched to a gene: 11. This CDR3 has 15 amino acids. About this clone itself: What it binds is unknown.

This table comes from immunoSEQ multiplex PCR, and its TCRdb copy is limited to in-frame clones, with some not included. The repertoire consists of some 80,000 clones, with just over 90% occurring once and the leading ten covering around 3.4%. Sequenced here: peripheral blood, sampled 28 days after the second AZD1222 dose. This chain connects TRBV5-1 to TRBJ1-2, with 10 bases identical to TRBD1. This clonotype was obtained from an adult who received the AZD1222 COVID-19 vaccine. The CDR3 here is CASSGKTGGAQGYTF. As DNA, the CDR3 is TGCGCCAGCAGCGGAAAGACAGGGGGCGCGCAGGGCTACACCTTC.